These T cell receptor beta chains were read from a single sample in a study of regulatory T cells in long-lasting Graves disease. Via MiXCR, TCRdb re-called the multiplex PCR reads, giving one row per CDR3 protein. Here the sample spans a few hundred thousand distinct CDR3 sequences, under 25% being singletons. This specimen consisted of peripheral blood mononuclear cells (PBMCs), obtained when the disease was refractory, from a patient treated with antithyroid drugs. Source of these receptors: a female donor with Graves disease. Each CDR3 is given with its conserved first and last residue. Fields, in order: J gene, D gene, V gene, clone size, CDR3 DNA, CDR3 protein. A D gene is named only where the DNA matches it firmly. Rows give clone size only sometimes, using once, few, many, or a class for an expanded clone.

J: TRBJ1-2
D: TRBD1
V: TRBV19
size: few
DNA: TGTGCCAGTAGTCCCTCAGGGGGTCCCTATGGCTACACCTTC
CDR3: CASSPSGGPYGYTF

J: TRBJ2-7
D: -
V: TRBV6-1
size: few
DNA: TGTGCCAGCAGTGAATGGCGGACTCGAAATTCCTACGAGCAGTACTTC
CDR3: CASSEWRTRNSYEQYF

J: TRBJ1-2
D: -
V: TRBV12-3/TRBV12-4
size: many
DNA: TGTGCCAGCAGTTTAAGCCGACACGGTGGCTACACCTTC
CDR3: CASSLSRHGGYTF

J: TRBJ2-7
D: -
V: TRBV7-2
size: many
DNA: TGTGCCAGCAGAGGACCCGCAGACACCTACGAGCAGTACTTC
CDR3: CASRGPADTYEQYF

J: TRBJ2-2
D: -
V: TRBV6-5
size: -
DNA: TGTGCCAGCAGTTTCTTCCCGACAGGCGAGTTCACCGGGGAGCTGTTTTTT
CDR3: CASSFFPTGEFTGELFF

J: TRBJ1-4
D: -
V: TRBV19
size: -
DNA: TGTGCCAGTAGTATATTGGAGTTCGGTGAAAAACTGTTTTTT
CDR3: CASSILEFGEKLFF

J: TRBJ1-4
D: TRBD1
V: TRBV6-1
size: many
DNA: TGTGCCAGCGGCGGGACAGGGGATGAAAAACTGTTTTTT
CDR3: CASGGTGDEKLFF

J: TRBJ2-1
D: TRBD2
V: TRBV9
size: -
DNA: TGTGCCAGCAGCGCCCGGGGTAGCGGGAGCGGTCTACAGTCCAATGAGCAGTTCTTC
CDR3: CASSARGSGSGLQSNEQFF

J: TRBJ2-5
D: -
V: TRBV12-3/TRBV12-4
size: many
DNA: TGTGCCAGCAGTTTAGGGGTAGGGGGGCAGACCCAGTACTTC
CDR3: CASSLGVGGQTQYF

J: TRBJ2-2
D: TRBD1
V: TRBV7-2
size: -
DNA: TGTGCCAGCAGCTTAGGCCGGACAGGGGGCACCGGGGAGCTGTTTTTT
CDR3: CASSLGRTGGTGELFF

J: TRBJ1-5
D: -
V: TRBV5-1
size: -
DNA: TGCGCCAGCAGCGACGGGACGGATAATCAGCCCCAGCATTTT
CDR3: CASSDGTDNQPQHF

J: TRBJ1-2
D: TRBD1
V: TRBV27
size: many
DNA: TGTGCCAGCAGTTCACTCGCCAGGGGGCTTCTCCGTAACTATGGCTACACCTTC
CDR3: CASSSLARGLLRNYGYTF

J: TRBJ2-5
D: TRBD2
V: TRBV2
size: many
DNA: TGTGCCACCCAAGAAGGGACTAGCGGGGGGCCCAGTCTAGAGACCCAGTACTTC
CDR3: CATQEGTSGGPSLETQYF

J: TRBJ2-7
D: -
V: TRBV28
size: many
DNA: TGTGCCATACAACGCCGACATTCCTACGAGCAGTACTTC
CDR3: CAIQRRHSYEQYF

J: TRBJ2-4
D: TRBD1
V: TRBV11-2
size: many
DNA: TGTGCCAGCAACCCAGGGGGTGGGAACATTCAGTACTTC
CDR3: CASNPGGGNIQYF

J: TRBJ2-5
D: TRBD2
V: TRBV6-1
size: many
DNA: TGTGCCAGCAGTGAATTCAGCGGGGGGGCGGAGACCCAGTACTTC
CDR3: CASSEFSGGAETQYF

J: TRBJ1-2
D: -
V: TRBV12-3/TRBV12-4
size: many
DNA: TGTGCCAGCAGTTCCAACAGGGAATCCGACTATGGCTACACCTTC
CDR3: CASSSNRESDYGYTF

J: TRBJ1-1
D: -
V: TRBV19
size: -
DNA: TGTGCCAGCCGGGGGTCTGAAGCTTTCTTT
CDR3: CASRGSEAFF

J: TRBJ2-7
D: -
V: TRBV19
size: -
DNA: TGTGCCAGTTCTTCCCACACCGGCTCCTACGAGCAGTACTTC
CDR3: CASSSHTGSYEQYF

J: TRBJ2-1
D: -
V: TRBV20-1
size: few
DNA: TGCAGTGCTAGGGGACCGGCGTACTCCTACAATGAGCAGTTCTTC
CDR3: CSARGPAYSYNEQFF

J: TRBJ2-1
D: -
V: TRBV11-2
size: few
DNA: TGTGCCAGCAGCTTAGGGTATGGGAGCTCCTACAATGAGCAGTTCTTC
CDR3: CASSLGYGSSYNEQFF

J: TRBJ1-6
D: -
V: TRBV7-2
size: many
DNA: TGTGCCAGCAGCCCAGGGAATTCACCCCTCCACTTT
CDR3: CASSPGNSPLHF

J: TRBJ2-3
D: -
V: TRBV15
size: -
DNA: TGTGCCACCAGCAGAGATCGGGGTTTAGATACGCAGTATTTT
CDR3: CATSRDRGLDTQYF

J: TRBJ2-5
D: TRBD1
V: TRBV19
size: few
DNA: TGTGCCAGCGGGGGACAGGGGGTATCAGAGACCCAGTACTTC
CDR3: CASGGQGVSETQYF

J: TRBJ1-5
D: -
V: TRBV6-1
size: few
DNA: TGTGCCAGCAGAAGCGGACAGAGCAATCAGCCCCAGCATTTT
CDR3: CASRSGQSNQPQHF

J: TRBJ2-1
D: -
V: TRBV11-2
size: few
DNA: TGTGCCAGCAGCTTAGGGACTGAGCAGTTCTTC
CDR3: CASSLGTEQFF

J: TRBJ1-1
D: -
V: TRBV10-3
size: few
DNA: TGTGCCATCAGTGACCTTGACCTGAAAACTGAAGCTTTCTTT
CDR3: CAISDLDLKTEAFF

J: TRBJ2-7
D: TRBD2
V: TRBV20-1
size: few
DNA: TGCAGTGCTAGATCGGCGGGGGGCTACTACGAGCAGTACTTC
CDR3: CSARSAGGYYEQYF

J: TRBJ1-2
D: -
V: TRBV6-1
size: once
DNA: TGTGCCAGCAGTGAACTCACAGGGAACTATGGCTACACCTTC
CDR3: CASSELTGNYGYTF

J: TRBJ1-4
D: TRBD1
V: TRBV28
size: -
DNA: TGTGCCAGCAGTGCGACAGGGGGCACCGAAAAACTGTTTTTT
CDR3: CASSATGGTEKLFF

J: TRBJ2-7
D: TRBD1
V: TRBV29-1
size: many
DNA: TGCAGCGGACAGGGTTCCTACGAGCAGTACTTC
CDR3: CSGQGSYEQYF

J: TRBJ1-6
D: -
V: TRBV6-5
size: many
DNA: TGTGCCAGCAGTTACGGGATAGCGGGTTGGGCAAATTCACCCCTCCACTTT
CDR3: CASSYGIAGWANSPLHF

J: TRBJ1-1
D: TRBD1
V: TRBV29-1
size: many
DNA: TGCAGCGTTGAAATCGGGACAGGGGGAACAACGAACACTGAAGCTTTCTTT
CDR3: CSVEIGTGGTTNTEAFF

J: TRBJ2-7
D: TRBD1
V: TRBV12-3/TRBV12-4
size: many
DNA: TGTGCCAGCAGTCCCAGGGGGCGACGCTTCTACGAGCAGTACTTC
CDR3: CASSPRGRRFYEQYF

J: TRBJ2-3
D: TRBD2
V: TRBV12-3/TRBV12-4
size: -
DNA: TGTGCCAGCAGCCCGCGGGCTAGCGGGAGTGGCACAGATACGCAGTATTTT
CDR3: CASSPRASGSGTDTQYF